This T cell receptor beta chain was captured in a study of shared clonotypes between healthy human individuals. Whole-study findings and limits: For sorted subsets, rarefaction showed incomplete sequencing despite large depth. For naive CD4 cells, roughly 5.5% of clonotypes were shared across a handful of donors. Among donors, the sharing of clonotypes was expected to be influenced by sequencing depth.

A note on this clone: What it binds is not known.

Germline V CDR1 and CDR2: MNHNY, SVGAGI (reference sequence). This CDR3 is 14 amino acids long. V was trimmed by 2 bases and J by 4 bases, leaving 11 bases between them. Libraries were prepared by immunoSEQ multiplex PCR; TCRdb keeps only in-frame clonotypes and omits some of them. The table records around 940,000 clones, 70% to 85% of them present only once. CD4+ cell separation produced CD45RA+ naive and CD45RA-negative memory subsets. The chain employs TRBV6-6 and TRBJ2-5, with a tentative D call TRBD2 (5 bases). The sequenced sample consisted of memory CD4+ T cells sorted from blood. The subset: CD45RA-negative fraction. The sequence came from a man aged 18 to 29 in good health. As DNA, the CDR3 is TGTGCCAGCAGTTACGGTTTAGCGAGAGAGACCCAGTACTTC. Amino acid sequence: CASSYGLARETQYF.